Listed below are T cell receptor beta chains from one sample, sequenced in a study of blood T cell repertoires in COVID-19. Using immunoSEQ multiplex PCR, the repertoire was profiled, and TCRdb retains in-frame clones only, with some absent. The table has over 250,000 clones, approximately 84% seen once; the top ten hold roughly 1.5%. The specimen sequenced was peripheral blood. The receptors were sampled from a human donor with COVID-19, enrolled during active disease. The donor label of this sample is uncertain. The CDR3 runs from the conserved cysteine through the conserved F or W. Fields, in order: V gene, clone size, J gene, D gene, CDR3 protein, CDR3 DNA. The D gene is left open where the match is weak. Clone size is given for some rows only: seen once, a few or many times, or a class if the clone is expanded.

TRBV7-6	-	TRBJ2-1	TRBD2	CASSRLGLAAYNEQFF	TGTGCCAGCAGTCGCCTGGGACTAGCGGCCTACAATGAGCAGTTCTTC
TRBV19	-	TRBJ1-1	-	CASSFRYSSLNTEAFF	TGTGCCAGTAGTTTCCGCTACAGCTCCTTGAACACTGAAGCTTTCTTT
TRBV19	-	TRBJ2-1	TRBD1	CASSDRGRDNEQFF	TGTGCCAGTAGCGACAGGGGTCGTGACAATGAGCAGTTCTTC
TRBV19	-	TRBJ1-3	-	CASSRARQSSGNTIYF	TGTGCCAGTAGTCGAGCGCGACAGTCCTCTGGAAACACCATATATTTT
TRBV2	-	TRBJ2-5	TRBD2	CATQTSGRVGETQYF	TGTGCCACCCAGACTAGCGGGAGGGTAGGGGAGACCCAGTACTTC
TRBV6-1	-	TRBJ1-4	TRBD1	CASSDQQGPHNLFF	TGTGCCAGCAGTGATCAACAGGGGCCCCACAACCTGTTTTTT
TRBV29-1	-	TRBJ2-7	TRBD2	CSVGNLGASGRYEQYF	TGCAGCGTTGGTAACCTGGGGGCTAGCGGGCGCTACGAGCAGTACTTC
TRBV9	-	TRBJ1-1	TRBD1	CASSVIGQGDTEAFF	TGTGCCAGCAGCGTCATAGGGCAGGGGGACACTGAAGCTTTCTTT
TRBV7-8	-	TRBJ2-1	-	CASSLVGTGIGSNNEQFF	TGTGCCAGCAGCTTAGTCGGTACAGGGATAGGATCGAACAATGAGCAGTTCTTC
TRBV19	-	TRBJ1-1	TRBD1	CASSTHARTGSRRTEAFF	TGTGCCAGTAGTACTCACGCCAGGACAGGGTCGCGGAGGACTGAAGCTTTCTTT
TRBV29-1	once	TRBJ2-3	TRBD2	CSVVAASGDTDTQYF	TGCAGCGTTGTAGCGGCTAGCGGAGACACAGATACGCAGTATTTT
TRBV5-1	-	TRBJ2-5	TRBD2	CASRLGLAGEETQYF	TGCGCCAGCAGGTTGGGACTAGCGGGAGAAGAGACCCAGTACTTC
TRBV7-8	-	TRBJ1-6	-	CASSFTTGPGGSPLHF	TGTGCCAGCAGCTTTACGACCGGCCCCGGCGGTTCACCCCTCCACTTT
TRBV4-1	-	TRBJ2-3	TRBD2	CASSQGETSGPTDTQYF	TGCGCCAGCAGCCAAGGTGAGACTAGCGGTCCCACAGATACGCAGTATTTT
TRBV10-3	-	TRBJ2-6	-	CAISEPTGSGANVLTF	TGTGCCATCAGTGAGCCTACAGGGTCTGGGGCCAACGTCCTGACTTTC
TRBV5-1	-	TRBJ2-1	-	CASSLVLANNEQFF	TGCGCCAGCAGCTTGGTTCTAGCGAACAATGAGCAGTTCTTC
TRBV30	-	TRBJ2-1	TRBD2	CAWRRGTRGYNEQFF	TGTGCCTGGAGGAGGGGGACTAGGGGCTACAATGAGCAGTTCTTC
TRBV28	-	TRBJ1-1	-	CASSLGGYRLAFF	TGTGCCAGCAGTTTAGGCGGGTATCGGTTGGCTTTCTTT
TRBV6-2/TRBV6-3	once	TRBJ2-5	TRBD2	CASSPRTSGSGETQYF	TGTGCCAGCAGCCCTCGGACTAGCGGGAGCGGTGAGACCCAGTACTTC
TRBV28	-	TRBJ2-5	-	CASSLVPGKETQYF	TGTGCCAGCAGTCTTGTCCCGGGAAAAGAGACCCAGTACTTC
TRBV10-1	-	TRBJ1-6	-	CASSGPRENSPLHF	TGCGCCAGCAGTGGTCCCAGGGAAAATTCACCCCTCCACTTT
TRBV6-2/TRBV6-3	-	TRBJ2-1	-	CASSSAGAVRKSNEQFF	TGTGCCAGCAGTTCCGCAGGGGCCGTACGCAAATCTAATGAGCAGTTCTTC
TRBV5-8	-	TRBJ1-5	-	CASSDPLTASSNQPQHF	TGTGCCAGCAGCGATCCGCTAACAGCCTCTAGCAATCAGCCCCAGCATTTT
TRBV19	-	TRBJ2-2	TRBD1	CASRTGRSPGELFF	TGTGCCAGCCGGACAGGAAGGAGTCCCGGGGAGCTGTTTTTT
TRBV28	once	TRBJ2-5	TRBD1	CASRPTGIGTQYF	TGTGCCAGCAGGCCGACAGGGATTGGGACCCAGTACTTC
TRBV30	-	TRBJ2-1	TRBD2	CAWRLAGDEQFF	TGTGCCTGGAGGCTAGCGGGAGATGAGCAGTTCTTC
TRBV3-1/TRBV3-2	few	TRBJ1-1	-	CASSQAGSGRNTEAFF	TGTGCCAGCAGCCAGGCAGGATCAGGTAGGAACACTGAAGCTTTCTTT